This section outlines one T cell receptor (beta chain) sequence together with its context. These data belong to a study of blood T cell repertoires in COVID-19. Study as a whole: Specimens from acute and convalescent COVID-19 originated in the United States, Italy and Spain.

Trimming cost V 7 bases and J 0 bases, with 10 bases left between them. In germline, CDR1 is KGHDR, CDR2 SFDVKD. This CDR3 comprises 14 residues. Repertoires were generated with immunoSEQ multiplex PCR, while TCRdb's copy carries only in-frame clones and drops some. The repertoire consists of about 150,000 clones, with roughly 90% occurring once and the leading ten covering around 5%. This receptor was identified in a man aged 18 to 29 with COVID-19, enrolled during active disease. V usage is TRBV24-1 and J usage is TRBJ2-3; a possible D gene is TRBD2 (6 bases). Material for sequencing was peripheral blood. The CDR3 DNA sequence: TGTGCCACCAGGGGCGGGGTTAGCACAGATACGCAGTATTTT. This encodes CATRGGVSTDTQYF.